The 28 T cell receptor beta chains below all came from one sample that was sequenced in a study of tissue T cells after allogeneic stem cell transplantation. The time point denotes: mouse harvest day 7 after allogeneic transplant. The graft held 10^6 splenic CD5+ T cells and 10^7 T-cell-depleted bone marrow cells. Repertoires were generated with immunoSEQ multiplex PCR, while TCRdb's copy carries only in-frame clones and drops some. The sample records under 9,000 clones, roughly half being singletons. Sequencing used lymph node tissue. Every receptor here comes from a female BALB/c mouse given C57BL/6 T cells with graft-versus-host disease after an allogeneic hematopoietic cell transplant.

A note on this clone: All gene names here are mouse names. The read terminates 1 residue ahead of where the CDR3 ends, so the germline J gene completes it. The chain employs TRBV26 and TRBJ1-6; D is unclear. TRBJ1-6 is sorted into the ORF group, with uncertain function. Trimming shortened V by 2 bases and J by 6 bases, and 5 bases separated the two germline ends. The length of the CDR3 is 13 residues. CDR1 is KGHPV, CDR2 FQNQEV, per germline (reference sequence). The covered CDR3 bases are TGTGCCAGCAGTCTGGACGGTAATTCGCCCCTCTAC. Translated: CASSLDGNSPLY. The entire CDR3 protein reads CASSLDGNSPLYF.

In regard to this clone: Mouse gene names apply. The CDR3 DNA, read in part, is TGTGCCAGCAGTATAAGACAGCCGCTTTCTGGAAATACGCTCTAT. Translating it yields CASSIRQPLSGNTLY. The full CDR3 sequence reads CASSIRQPLSGNTLYF. This chain joins TRBV19 and TRBJ1-3; weak D call: TRBD1 (5 bases). The read terminates 1 residue ahead of where the CDR3 ends, so the germline J gene completes it. Germline V CDR1 and CDR2: FNHDT, SITEND (reference sequence). Between the trimmed V and J ends, which lost 1 base and 0 bases, there was a span of 11 bases. The CDR3 is 16 residues long.

In the case of this clone: Germline and genes: mouse. The read terminates 1 residue ahead of where the CDR3 ends, so the germline J gene completes it. This chain uses TRBV13-2 with TRBJ2-5, with 10 bases lining up with TRBD2. Germline V CDR1 and CDR2: NNHNN, SYGAGS (reference sequence). Losses at the gene ends were 2 bases for V and 4 bases for J; bases not matched to a gene: 1. The CDR3 runs to 14 residues. The CDR3 bases that were read are TGTGCCAGCGGTGAGGGGACTGGGGAAGACACCCAGTAC. This encodes CASGEGTGEDTQY. The whole CDR3 protein is CASGEGTGEDTQYF.

On this clone itself: Genes and germline are mouse. With the read ending 1 residue before the CDR3 end, the germline J gene is used to fill in that end. The gene calls are TRBV16 and TRBJ2-3; no firm D call. Germline assignment: CDR1 SGHSA and CDR2 FRNQAP. The CDR3 covers 13 residues. V was cut by 2 bases and J by 2 bases, with 5 bases left in between. This chain's CDR3 is CASSLSDAETLYF. CDR3 bases read: TGTGCAAGCAGCTTAAGTGATGCAGAAACGCTGTAT.

This clone was seen a few times. Mouse germline and gene names are used. The read is 1 residue too short to cover the CDR3 end, so that end is filled in from the germline J gene. This rearrangement joins TRBV3 to TRBJ2-1; 9 bases agree with TRBD1. Germline values: CDR1 SNHLY, CDR2 FYNGKV (reference sequence). Losses at the gene ends were 6 bases for V and 7 bases for J; bases not matched to a gene: 4. The CDR3 is 13 residues long. CDR3 DNA (partial): TGTGCCAGCAGGAGACAGGGGGGGGCTGAGCAGTTC. This encodes CASRRQGGAEQF. The whole CDR3 protein is CASRRQGGAEQFF.

This clone has a handful of counts. The germline and genes are mouse ones. The missing CDR3 end, 1 residue past where the read stops, is filled in from the germline J gene. This sequence joins TRBV5 and TRBJ2-7; TRBD1 is a possible D gene (6 bases). The CDR3 spans 12 residues. V dropped 3 bases and J dropped 7 bases, with 10 bases sitting between them. In germline, CDR1 is LGHNA, CDR2 YNLKQL (reference sequence). CDR3 DNA (partial): TGTGCCAGCAGCCAGACAGGATTGGAACAGTAC. Amino acids: CASSQTGLEQY. The CDR3, in full, reads CASSQTGLEQYF.

As regards this clone: The gene names given are mouse names. Read sequence stops 1 residue before the CDR3 end, and the germline J gene provides the missing end. J is TRBJ2-7 and V is TRBV15; D may be TRBD1 (6 bases). Looked up from germline, CDR1 is SGHND and CDR2 is FRSKSL. Trimming cost V 8 bases and J 0 bases, with 14 bases left between them. The CDR3 length is 14 residues. CDR3 sequence reads: CASGRGTISYEQYF. The CDR3 DNA, read in part, is TGTGCCAGCGGAAGGGGGACAATCTCCTATGAACAGTAC.

This clone has only one observation. Gene and germline names: mouse. CDR3 in amino acids: CASSRTGMDTGQLYF. The sequenced CDR3 bases are TGTGCCAGCTCTCGGACAGGGATGGACACCGGGCAGCTCTAC. The chain carries TRBV12-1 and TRBJ2-2; 8 bases map to TRBD1. The CDR3 extends 1 residue past the end of the read, so its final part is completed from the germline J gene. Per germline, CDR1 SGHSN and CDR2 HYEKVE. V dropped 2 bases and J dropped 3; count of bases not matched to a gene: 4. CDR3 length: 15 residues.

As concerns this clone: Germline and genes here are mouse. From the germline J gene comes the end of the CDR3, since the read stops 1 residue before it. The genes are TRBV3 and TRBJ2-2; TRBD2 aligns across 10 bases. Germline V gene sequence: CDR1 SNHLY, CDR2 FYNGKV (reference sequence). This CDR3 is built from 15 residues. J was trimmed by 1 base and V by 5 bases; bases with no gene match: 1. The sequenced part of the CDR3 DNA is TGTGCCAGCAGCCGGGACTGGGGAAACACCGGGCAGCTCTAC. The encoded protein is CASSRDWGNTGQLY. The complete CDR3 protein is CASSRDWGNTGQLYF.

Sample share makes this clone medium-sized. Mouse germline and gene names are used. The DNA ends 1 residue before the CDR3 does, and the rest of the CDR3 is filled in from the germline J gene. The V and J genes are TRBV26 and TRBJ2-7; 7 nucleotides line up with TRBD1. The junction had 6 bases not matched to a gene; V was cut back by 6 bases and J by 7 bases. CDR1 KGHPV and CDR2 FQNQEV come from the germline V gene (reference sequence). The CDR3 runs 12 residues. CDR3 bases read: TGTGCCAGCAGCCCTACAGGGGACGAACAGTAC. Translating gives CASSPTGDEQY. The CDR3 as a whole reads CASSPTGDEQYF.

With respect to this clone: Mouse gene names and germline throughout. Sequencing ends 1 residue short of the CDR3 end; the germline J gene provides the rest. The gene calls are TRBV16 and TRBJ1-4, with a weak D call TRBD1 (5 bases). The CDR3 runs 15 residues. V was pared by 1 base and J by 1 base, with 7 bases between. The germline V gene encodes CDR1 SGHSA and CDR2 FRNQAP. This CDR3 is CASSLGGASNERLFF. The part of the CDR3 DNA that was read is TGTGCAAGCAGCTTAGGAGGGGCTTCCAACGAAAGATTATTT. The complete variable domain, with remaining parts taken from reference TRBV16 and TRBJ1-4, reads NAGVIQTPRHKVTGKGQEATLWCEPISGHSAVFWYRQTIVQGLEFLTYFRNQAPIDDSGMPKERFSAQMPNQSHSTLKIQSTQPQDSAVYLCASSLGGASNERLFFGHGTKLSVL.

Comments on this clone: Germline and genes here are mouse. The sequenced CDR3 bases are TGTGCCAGCAGCCCGGGAACAAACACAGAAGTCTTC. This encodes CASSPGTNTEVF. The CDR3 in its entirety is CASSPGTNTEVFF. The V call is TRBV26, the J call TRBJ1-1; D gene unclear. The sequence runs out 1 residue before the end of the CDR3; the remainder is reconstructed from the germline J gene. The CDR3 has 13 amino acids. Germline V lookup: CDR1 KGHPV, CDR2 FQNQEV (reference sequence). V dropped 6 bases and J dropped 0 bases, with 8 bases sitting between them.

This clone was found a few times. Gene names refer to mouse genes. Sequencing ends 1 residue short of the CDR3 end; the germline J gene provides the rest. The V and J genes are TRBV16 and TRBJ2-3; no definite D call. Trimming shortened V by 2 bases and J by 0 bases, and 6 bases separated the two germline ends. Germline lookup yields CDR1 SGHSA and CDR2 FRNQAP. CDR3 size: 14 residues. CDR3 region: CASSLQESAETLYF. The covered CDR3 bases are TGTGCAAGCAGCTTACAGGAAAGTGCAGAAACGCTGTAT.

As concerns this clone: These gene names are mouse names. Read sequence stops 1 residue before the CDR3 end, and the germline J gene provides the missing end. This rearrangement joins TRBV30 to TRBJ2-7, with unresolved D. CDR3 length: 10 amino acids. Germline CDR1 is SQVVS and CDR2 is ANEGSEA. V was pared by 4 bases and J by 3 bases, with 4 bases between. This CDR3 reads CSSTVYEQYF. CDR3 bases read: TGTAGTTCTACAGTCTATGAACAGTAC.

About this clone: Gene names and germline refer to mouse. The read terminates 1 residue before the CDR3 end, so the remaining end is supplied by the germline J gene. The V and J genes are TRBV26 and TRBJ2-5; D unresolved. V was shortened by 2 bases and J by 3 bases, with 6 bases between the two germline ends. Germline CDR1 KGHPV, CDR2 FQNQEV (reference sequence). CDR3 length: 13 residues. The DNA read from the CDR3 is TGTGCCAGCAGTCTGAGGGTTCAAGACACCCAGTAC. Translation: CASSLRVQDTQY. The full CDR3 sequence reads CASSLRVQDTQYF.

This clone was observed once. Gene names are mouse gene names. The observed sequence ends 1 residue before the CDR3 terminus, with the missing tail filled in from the germline J gene. This chain uses TRBV26 with TRBJ2-2; D is undetermined. This CDR3 spans 13 amino acids. V was trimmed by 4 bases and J by 3 bases, leaving 6 bases between them. Germline lookup yields CDR1 KGHPV and CDR2 FQNQEV (reference sequence). The part of the CDR3 DNA that was read is TGTGCCAGCAGTCCGACATACACCGGGCAGCTCTAC. It specifies CASSPTYTGQLY. The entire CDR3 protein is CASSPTYTGQLYF.

In regard to this clone: The gene names given are mouse names. CDR3 in amino acids: CASSPGTGGSERLFF. The part of the CDR3 DNA that was read is TGTGCCAGCAGTCCCGGGACAGGGGGCAGCGAAAGATTATTT. This chain links TRBV26 with TRBJ1-4; 12 bases map to TRBD1. The observed sequence ends 1 residue before the CDR3 terminus, with the missing tail filled in from the germline J gene. Unmatched junction bases numbered 4, after V lost 4 bases and J lost 7 bases. The germline gives CDR1 KGHPV, CDR2 FQNQEV (reference sequence). CDR3 length: 15 residues.

This clone rates as medium-sized. Gene names refer to mouse genes. The observed sequence ends 1 residue before the CDR3 terminus, with the missing tail filled in from the germline J gene. This sequence joins TRBV31 and TRBJ2-1; the match to TRBD2 covers 10 bases. Germline CDR1 GKSSPN, CDR2 SITVG. This CDR3 has 13 amino acids. The V and J ends lost 7 bases and 5 bases, in that order; junction bases with no gene match: 5. CDR3 in amino acids: CAYTDWGDAEQFF. The DNA read from the CDR3 is TGTGCCTACACTGACTGGGGGGATGCTGAGCAGTTC.

Remarks on this clone: Genes here carry mouse names. The read gets to within 1 residue of the CDR3 end, and the germline J gene fills in the rest. This chain links TRBV16 with TRBJ2-4; 7 nucleotides match TRBD2. Germline V CDR1 and CDR2: SGHSA, FRNQAP. This CDR3 has 13 amino acids. V trimming: 5 bases; J trimming: 7 bases; junction bases outside the gene matches: 6. The CDR3 region is CASSTLGIDTLYF. Incomplete CDR3 DNA: TGTGCAAGCAGCACACTGGGGATTGACACCTTGTAC.

This clone was seen a handful of times. The genes are named according to mouse. The read ends 1 residue shy of where the CDR3 ends; the end is completed using the germline J gene. V and J are TRBV15 and TRBJ2-7, with D unclear. Trimming took off 0 bases at V and 0 bases at J, with 3 bases between the two ends. The CDR3 extends over 13 amino acids. CDR1 and CDR2 from the germline V gene are SGHND and FRSKSL. The sequenced CDR3 bases are TGTGCCAGCAGTTTAGCAGGCTCCTATGAACAGTAC. Translated: CASSLAGSYEQY. The entire CDR3 protein reads CASSLAGSYEQYF.

Note on this clone: Mouse names are used for the genes. The read gets to within 1 residue of the CDR3 end, and the germline J gene fills in the rest. The V and J genes are TRBV16 and TRBJ2-1, with D possibly being TRBD2 (7 bases). The V and J ends lost 1 base and 7 bases respectively, with 8 bases between them. The CDR3 is 13 amino acids. CDR1 is SGHSA, CDR2 FRNQAP, per germline. This CDR3 reads CASSLGGAAEQFF. The sequenced part of the CDR3 DNA is TGTGCAAGCAGCTTAGGGGGGGCGGCTGAGCAGTTC.

This clone was detected only a few times. Germline and genes here are mouse. With the read ending 1 residue before the CDR3 end, the germline J gene is used to fill in that end. This rearrangement joins TRBV13-2 to TRBJ2-7, with D uncertain. The V gene's germline CDR1 is NNHNN and CDR2 SYGAGS (reference sequence). Trimming stripped 1 base from V and 3 bases from J, with 8 bases between. CDR3 length equals 13 residues. CDR3 DNA (partial): TGTGCCAGCGGTGATACCGCCCTCTATGAACAGTAC. It is translated as CASGDTALYEQY. From start to end, the CDR3 is CASGDTALYEQYF.

This clone ranks as medium-sized. Gene names and germline refer to mouse. With the read ending 1 residue before the CDR3 end, the germline J gene is used to fill in that end. The chain has TRBV26 and TRBJ1-4; the D is unclear. The CDR3 totals 14 residues. V was clipped by 6 bases and J by 0 bases, with 8 bases between them. CDR1 and CDR2 from the germline V gene are KGHPV and FQNQEV (reference sequence). CDR3 loop: CASSYSISNERLFF. The DNA read from the CDR3 is TGTGCCAGCAGCTACAGCATTTCCAACGAAAGATTATTT.

Remarks on this clone: Gene names denote mouse genes. The read finishes 1 residue shy of the CDR3 end, and the germline J gene is used to complete it. The rearrangement links TRBV26 to TRBJ2-1; D perhaps matches TRBD2 (6 bases). The germline V and J ends were trimmed by 4 bases and 6 bases, with 7 bases remaining between them. This CDR3 is 12 amino acids long. Germline lookup yields CDR1 KGHPV and CDR2 FQNQEV (reference sequence). Here the CDR3 reads CASSPTGAEQFF. The DNA read from the CDR3 is TGTGCCAGCAGTCCGACTGGTGCTGAGCAGTTC.

A note on this clone: Gene names are the mouse ones. The read halts 1 residue ahead of the CDR3 end, with the missing end drawn from the germline J gene. The gene calls are TRBV26 and TRBJ2-1; the D gene is possibly TRBD1 (5 bases). The ends were cut back, 0 bases at V and 6 bases at J, with 12 bases in the middle. The length of the CDR3 is 15 residues. Germline V CDR1 and CDR2: KGHPV, FQNQEV (reference sequence). The CDR3 loop reads CASSLSTAGFAEQFF. Partial CDR3 DNA: TGTGCCAGCAGTCTGTCGACGGCAGGGTTTGCTGAGCAGTTC.

This clone was observed a few times. Gene labels here are mouse ones. The CDR3 end is not reached by the read, which stops 1 residue before it; the germline J gene fills it in. This chain joins TRBV12-2 and TRBJ1-3; perhaps TRBD1 as D (5 bases). Trimming took 1 base from V and 2 from J, leaving 8 bases between them. This CDR3 has 14 amino acids. CDR1 and CDR2 (germline): SGHLS, HYDKME. CDR3 loop: CASSLGRAGNTLYF. The DNA read from the CDR3 is TGTGCCAGCTCTCTAGGCAGGGCTGGAAATACGCTCTAT.

About this clone: Gene names are mouse gene names. The read ends 1 residue shy of where the CDR3 ends; the end is completed using the germline J gene. The chain links TRBV19 to TRBJ1-3, with TRBD1 as a possible D gene (6 bases). Trimming stripped 5 bases from V and 0 bases from J, with 15 bases between. Germline values: CDR1 FNHDT, CDR2 SITEND (reference sequence). The CDR3 is 16 residues long. The CDR3 DNA, read in part, is TGTGCCAGCAGATTCCGGGACAAAAATTCTGGAAATACGCTCTAT. Its protein product is CASRFRDKNSGNTLY. The complete CDR3 sequence is CASRFRDKNSGNTLYF. The whole variable domain, filled in from reference TRBV19 and TRBJ1-3, reads GGIITQTPKFLIGQEGQKLTLKCQQNFNHDTMYWYRQDSGKGLRLIYYSITENDLQKGDLSEGYDASREKKSSFSLTVTSAQKNEMAVFLCASRFRDKNSGNTLYFGEGSRLIVV.

There are a few counts of this clone. Gene names follow the mouse nomenclature. The read ends 1 residue before the CDR3 terminus; that terminus is restored from the germline J gene. This chain joins TRBV26 and TRBJ1-2; 7 positions agree with TRBD1. The V and J ends lost 2 bases and 4 bases, in that order; junction bases with no gene match: 1. The V gene's germline CDR1 is KGHPV and CDR2 FQNQEV (reference sequence). CDR3 length: 13 residues. CDR3 DNA, as far as it was read: TGTGCCAGCAGTCTGGCAGGGGGCTCCGACTACACC. Its protein is CASSLAGGSDYT. The CDR3 in full is CASSLAGGSDYTF. Combining the CDR3 with reference TRBV26 and TRBJ1-2 gives the whole variable domain NSKVIQTPRYLVKGQGQKAKMRCIPEKGHPVVFWYQQNKNNEFKFLINFQNQEVLQQIDMTEKRFSAECPSNSPCSLEIQSSEAGDSALYLCASSLAGGSDYTFGSGTRLLVI.